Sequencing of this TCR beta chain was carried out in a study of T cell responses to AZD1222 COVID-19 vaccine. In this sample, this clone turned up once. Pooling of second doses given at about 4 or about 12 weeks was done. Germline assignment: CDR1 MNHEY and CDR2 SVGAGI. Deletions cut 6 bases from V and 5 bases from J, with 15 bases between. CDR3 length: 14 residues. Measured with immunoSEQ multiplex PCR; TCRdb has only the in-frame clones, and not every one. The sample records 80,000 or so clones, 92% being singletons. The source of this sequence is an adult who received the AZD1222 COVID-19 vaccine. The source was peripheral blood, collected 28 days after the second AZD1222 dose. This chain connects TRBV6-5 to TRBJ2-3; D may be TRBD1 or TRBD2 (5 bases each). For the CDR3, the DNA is TGTGCCAGCAGGCCGGGACGCCGGCAAGATACGCAGTATTTT. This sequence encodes CASRPGRRQDTQYF.